These 5 T cell receptor beta chains came from one sample sequenced in a study of Ad26.COV2.S vaccination and SARS-CoV-2 variants. Using immunoSEQ multiplex PCR, the repertoire was profiled, and TCRdb retains in-frame clones only, with some absent. The data contain 350,000 to 400,000 clones, about nine tenths of them singletons. Treatment of the sample: roughly 19 received Ad26.COV2.S at low or high dose, single or two shots; about 5 received placebo; per-sample allocation not given. Specimen acquisition occurred on day 63 following the initial vaccine or placebo injection. Material: peripheral blood, obtained in a trial of Ad26.COV2.S vaccine versus placebo. Receptor source: a person between 18 and 59 years old who received the Ad26.COV2.S COVID-19 vaccine or a placebo.

The genes are TRBV7-8 and TRBJ2-1; possible D gene TRBD2, 5 bases. The V and J ends lost 3 bases and 2 bases respectively, with 8 bases between them. CDR3 length: 14 amino acids. Germline V CDR1 and CDR2: SGHVS, FQNEAQ. CDR3: CASSFRGPYNEQFF. In nucleotides, the CDR3 is TGTGCCAGCAGCTTTAGAGGGCCCTACAATGAGCAGTTCTTC.

The table lists this clone with a few counts. J is TRBJ2-7 and V is TRBV28, with D hard to call. Germline loops: CDR1 MDHEN, CDR2 SYDVKM. The CDR3 length is 15 residues. V was clipped by 3 bases and J by 2 bases, with 14 bases between them. CDR3 sequence: CASSFRRTEAYEQYF. CDR3 bases: TGTGCCAGCAGTTTCCGACGTACGGAAGCCTACGAGCAGTACTTC.

The gene calls are TRBV27 and TRBJ1-1; weak D call: TRBD1 (5 bases). This CDR3 has 12 amino acids. Germline V gives CDR1 MNHEY, CDR2 SMNVEV (reference sequence). Trimming cost V 5 bases and J 5 bases, with 9 bases left between them. CDR3 amino acids: CASSTGTTEAFF. CDR3 sequence (DNA): TGTGCCAGCAGTACCGGGACGACTGAAGCTTTCTTT.

V usage is TRBV15 and J usage is TRBJ2-1; tentative D call: TRBD2 (5 bases). Germline values: CDR1 LNHNV, CDR2 YYDKDF (reference sequence). V shed 1 base and J shed 0 bases, with 13 bases lying between them. The CDR3 is made up of 17 amino acids. CDR3 sequence (DNA): TGTGCCACCAGCAGAGTTGGGAGTAGGAGCTCCTACAATGAGCAGTTCTTC. Its translation: CATSRVGSRSSYNEQFF. The full variable domain, completed using reference TRBV15 and TRBJ2-1, is DAMVIQNPRYQVTQFGKPVTLSCSQTLNHNVMYWYQQKSSQAPKLLFHYYDKDFNNEADTPDNFQSRRPNTSFCFLDIRSPGLGDTAMYLCATSRVGSRSSYNEQFFGPGTRLTVL.

The table lists this clone with a count of one. At the DNA level, this CDR3 is encoded by other sequences in the same sample as well. V usage is TRBV6-5 and J usage is TRBJ1-1, with 8 bases identical to TRBD1. Germline values: CDR1 MNHEY, CDR2 SVGAGI. The CDR3 is made up of 13 amino acids. V shed 6 bases and J 2 bases; nucleotides not matched to a gene: 2. This chain's CDR3 is CASRGTGNTEAFF. CDR3 coding DNA: TGTGCCAGCAGAGGGACAGGCAACACTGAAGCTTTCTTT.